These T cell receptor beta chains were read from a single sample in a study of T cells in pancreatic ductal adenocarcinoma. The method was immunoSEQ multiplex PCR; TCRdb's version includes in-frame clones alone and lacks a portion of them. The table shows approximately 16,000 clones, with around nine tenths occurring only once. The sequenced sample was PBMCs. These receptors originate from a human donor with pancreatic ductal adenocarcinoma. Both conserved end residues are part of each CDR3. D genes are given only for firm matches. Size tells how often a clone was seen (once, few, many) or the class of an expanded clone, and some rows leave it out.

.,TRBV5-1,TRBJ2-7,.,CASSNWGDSSYEQYF,TGCGCCAGCAGCAATTGGGGGGACAGCTCCTACGAGCAGTACTTC
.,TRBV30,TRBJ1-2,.,CAWRGPSVASGYTF,TGTGCCTGGAGGGGCCCCTCGGTCGCATCTGGCTACACCTTC
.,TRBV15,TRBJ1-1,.,CATSRDWTVGNTEAFF,TGTGCCACCAGCAGAGACTGGACAGTGGGGAACACTGAAGCTTTCTTT
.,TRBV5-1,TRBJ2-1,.,CASSLSSSYNEQFF,TGCGCCAGCAGCTTGAGTAGCTCCTACAATGAGCAGTTCTTC
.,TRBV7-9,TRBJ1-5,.,CASSAYSNQPQHF,TGTGCCAGCAGCGCGTATAGCAATCAGCCCCAGCATTTT
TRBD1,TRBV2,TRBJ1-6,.,CASTGTVSSYNSPLHF,TGTGCCAGTACCGGGACAGTAAGCTCCTATAATTCACCCCTCCACTTT
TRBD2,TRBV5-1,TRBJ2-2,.,CASSLTQRGGHQLGELFF,TGCGCCAGCAGCTTGACCCAGCGGGGGGGCCATCAACTCGGGGAGCTGTTTTTT
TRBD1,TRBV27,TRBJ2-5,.,CASSQQLRGPNRNQETQYF,TGTGCCAGCAGTCAACAATTGAGGGGGCCCAACCGGAATCAAGAGACCCAGTACTTC
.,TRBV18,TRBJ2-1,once,CASSPPSIDEQFF,TGTGCCAGCTCACCACCGAGTATCGATGAGCAGTTCTTC
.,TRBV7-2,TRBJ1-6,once,CASSLGFGQGRSPLHF,TGTGCCAGCAGCTTAGGTTTCGGGCAGGGACGGTCACCCCTCCACTTT
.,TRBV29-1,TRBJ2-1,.,CSVEQQGNPRIF,TGCAGCGTTGAACAACAGGGAAATCCTAGGATCTTC
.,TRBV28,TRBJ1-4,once,CASSFGSAGDEKLFF,TGTGCCAGCAGTTTTGGGTCGGCGGGAGACGAAAAACTGTTTTTT
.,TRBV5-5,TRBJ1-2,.,CASSATGTRINYAGYTF,TGTGCCAGCAGCGCGACCGGGACACGGATCAACTATGCGGGCTACACCTTC
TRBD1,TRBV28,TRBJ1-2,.,CASSLSQGGYYTF,TGTGCCAGCAGTTTATCGCAGGGGGGGTACTACACCTTC
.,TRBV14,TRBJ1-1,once,CASSHLGKKTEAFF,TGTGCCAGCAGCCATTTGGGCAAGAAAACTGAAGCTTTCTTT
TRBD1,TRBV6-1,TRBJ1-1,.,CASSVRDRVTEAFF,TGTGCCAGCAGTGTCCGGGACAGGGTTACTGAAGCTTTCTTT
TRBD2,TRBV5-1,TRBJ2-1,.,CASSLGTSGRHRNNEQFF,TGCGCCAGCAGCCTCGGGACTAGCGGGAGGCACCGAAACAATGAGCAGTTCTTC
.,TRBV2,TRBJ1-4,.,CASSDLLNEKLFF,TGTGCCAGCTCGGACCTACTGAATGAAAAACTGTTTTTT
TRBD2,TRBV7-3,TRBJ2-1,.,CASSPSWASGGAGDEQFF,TGTGCCAGCAGCCCATCCTGGGCTAGCGGGGGGGCAGGGGATGAGCAGTTCTTC
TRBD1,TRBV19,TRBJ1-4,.,CASSSGVRGPTNEKLFF,TGTGCCAGTAGTAGTGGTGTCAGGGGGCCAACTAATGAAAAACTGTTTTTT
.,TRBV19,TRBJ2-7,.,CASSRGPGAYEQYF,TGTGCCAGTAGCCGAGGTCCGGGCGCCTACGAGCAGTACTTC
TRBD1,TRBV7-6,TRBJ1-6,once,CASSLAPRWTGGTNSPLHF,TGTGCCAGCAGCTTAGCGCCCCGCTGGACAGGGGGGACTAATTCACCCCTCCACTTT
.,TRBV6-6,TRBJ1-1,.,CASSYLERTEAFF,TGTGCCAGCAGTTACCTTGAAAGGACTGAAGCTTTCTTT
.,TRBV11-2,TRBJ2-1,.,CASSLTRDNYNEQFF,TGTGCCAGCAGCCTAACCCGGGACAACTACAATGAGCAGTTCTTC